This T cell receptor beta chain was sequenced in a study of OX40 agonist ivuxolimab in advanced cancers. Findings of the study overall: Partial responders treated at 0.1-3.0 mg/kg exhibited clonal expansion among the lowest measured. CD4+ and CD8+ blood T cells expanded clonally by week 6 at 0.1 to 3.0 mg/kg.

Germline CDR1 is SGHVS and CDR2 is FNYEAQ. V lost 2 bases, J lost 6 bases, and 17 bases lay in between. The CDR3 loop spans 16 amino acids. Comment on this clone: What it binds is unknown.

Baseline, cycle 4 day 1, and cycle 7 day 1 were the blood sampling points. Clones were read by immunoSEQ multiplex PCR, and TCRdb kept only the in-frame ones, dropping some. The sample holds about 12,000 clones, roughly 81% seen once. The TCR sequence derives from an adult with an advanced solid tumor such as melanoma, head and neck, liver or kidney cancer. The sequences come from CD4+ or CD8+ T cells sorted from blood, collected in a trial of the OX40 agonist ivuxolimab. The V call is TRBV7-6, the J call TRBJ2-1, with TRBD2 as a possible D gene (6 bases). CDR3: CASSLMAGSLFNEQFF. The CDR3 nucleotides are TGTGCCAGCAGCTTAATGGCGGGAAGCCTCTTCAATGAGCAGTTCTTC. The full variable domain, with the rest looked up from reference TRBV7-6 and TRBJ2-1, is GAGVSQSPRYKVTKRGQDVALRCDPISGHVSLYWYRQALGQGPEFLTYFNYEAQQDKSGLPNDRFSAERPEGSISTLTIQRTEQRDSAMYRCASSLMAGSLFNEQFFGPGTRLTVL.